The clone carrying this TCR beta chain was observed once. The antigen remains undetermined. This sample stems from a study of T-cell reconstitution after alpha-beta-depleted transplantation in children. The TCRbeta library was prepared with unique molecular identifiers. Each CDR3 protein gets one entry after TCRdb re-called the PCR reads with MiXCR. The repertoire holds a few hundred thousand distinct CDR3 sequences, with 43% as singletons. Study-wide points: Once a year had passed after transplant, T-cell counts and diversity came mostly from newly produced T cells. Reported findings indicate that, about two months after transplant, alpha-beta T cells came from several hundred expanded clones, which were derived from non-depleted graft cells. Diversity of TCRbeta at day 60 was high in some patients, arising from surviving recipient T cells and thymic progenitors.

The TCR was taken from a girl aged 2-9 years with aplastic anemia, due to receive a stem cell transplant. The sequenced sample was PBMCs, obtained before TCRalphabeta/CD19-depleted stem cell transplant.

The CDR3 bases are TGTGCCTGGAGACAGGGCCTAGGGCCCCAGCATTTT. Its protein product is CAWRQGLGPQHF. The rearrangement joins TRBV30 to TRBJ1-5, with D maybe TRBD1 (6 bases). The CDR3 has 12 residues. Trimming took 3 bases from V and 9 from J, leaving 12 bases between them. Germline CDR1 GTSNPN, CDR2 SVGIG (reference sequence).